The 14 T cell receptor beta chains listed next were all sequenced from one sample in a study of shared clonotypes between healthy human individuals. The method was immunoSEQ multiplex PCR; TCRdb's version includes in-frame clones alone and lacks a portion of them. The data hold about 1,500,000 clones, with around 97% observed a single time. Material for sequencing was naive CD4+ T cells sorted from blood. The subset is: CD45RA+ positively selected. Every receptor here comes from a man aged 25 to 40 in good health.

The gene calls are TRBV6-1 and TRBJ2-7, with D hard to call. The CDR3 covers 15 residues. The germline V gene has CDR1 MNHNS and CDR2 SASEGT. V lost 2 bases to trimming and J lost 2 bases, with 13 bases between them. The CDR3 sequence is CASSESTLSPYEQYF. As DNA, the CDR3 is TGTGCCAGCAGTGAATCGACACTGTCCCCCTACGAGCAGTACTTC.

V and J are TRBV29-1 and TRBJ1-2; 10 bases are shared with TRBD1. Germline V gene lookup returns CDR1 SQVTM and CDR2 ANQGSEA. Germline trimming cut 0 bases from V and 6 bases from J; bases unmatched to any gene: 1. There are 13 residues in the CDR3. CDR3 amino acids: CSVEEGQGDGYTF. Written as DNA, the CDR3 is TGCAGCGTTGAAGAAGGACAGGGGGATGGCTACACCTTC.

V usage is TRBV14 and J usage is TRBJ2-7; 7 bases line up with TRBD2. V lost 3 bases, J lost 6 bases, and 11 bases stayed unmatched. Per germline, CDR1 SGHDN and CDR2 FVKESK. This CDR3 is built from 15 residues. CDR3 nucleotides: TGTGCCAGCAGCCACGGTCGGGGAGGGGTGTTCGAGCAGTACTTC. Amino acids: CASSHGRGGVFEQYF. Full variable domain (rest looked up from reference TRBV14 and TRBJ2-7): EAGVTQFPSHSVIEKGQTVTLRCDPISGHDNLYWYRRVMGKEIKFLLHFVKESKQDESGMPNNRFLAERTGGTYSTLKVQPAELEDSGVYFCASSHGRGGVFEQYFGPGTRLTVT.

This clone was seen just once. J is TRBJ2-5 and V is TRBV11-3; D unclear. V was trimmed by 3 bases and J by 2 bases, leaving 7 bases between them. This CDR3 is 13 amino acids long. Germline lookup yields CDR1 SGHNT and CDR2 YENEEA. CDR3 loop: CASSFQVQETQYF. CDR3 DNA: TGTGCCAGCAGCTTCCAAGTGCAAGAGACCCAGTACTTC.

The chain recombines TRBV5-1 with TRBJ2-1; D is possibly TRBD1 (5 bases). Trimming removed 1 base at V and 6 bases at J, with 11 bases between. This CDR3 contains 14 residues. Germline CDR1 is SGHRS and CDR2 is YFSETQ. The CDR3 region is CASSLTGPGNEQFF. CDR3 in DNA: TGCGCCAGCAGCTTGACAGGACCGGGCAATGAGCAGTTCTTC.

This sequence joins TRBV18 and TRBJ1-2; TRBD1 is a possible D gene (5 bases). The CDR3 totals 15 residues. The germline V and J ends were trimmed by 1 base and 0 bases, with 9 bases remaining between them. Germline V gene lookup returns CDR1 KGHSH and CDR2 LQKENI. The DNA for the CDR3 is TGTGCCAGCTCACCACGGGGGATGCCTAACTATGGCTACACCTTC. Protein product: CASSPRGMPNYGYTF.

The chain links TRBV30 to TRBJ2-6; D remains ambiguous. Trimming pared 5 bases from V and 4 bases from J, leaving 3 bases between. The CDR3 totals 11 residues. Germline lookup yields CDR1 GTSNPN and CDR2 SVGIG (reference sequence). CDR3 nucleotides: TGTGCCTGGCGCGGGGCCAACGTCCTGACTTTC. Encoded protein: CAWRGANVLTF.

The chain is built from TRBV18 and TRBJ2-7; D possibly uses TRBD1 or TRBD2 (5 bases each). Germline V gives CDR1 KGHSH, CDR2 LQKENI. This CDR3 contains 17 residues. V was clipped by 1 base and J by 7 bases, with 23 bases between them. The chain's CDR3 is CASSPLRGVGTPWEQYF. The CDR3 DNA follows: TGTGCCAGCTCACCACTTCGGGGTGTGGGGACCCCCTGGGAGCAGTACTTC.

J is TRBJ1-5 and V is TRBV4-3; tentatively, D is TRBD1 (6 bases). V lost 4 bases to trimming and J lost 1 base, with 17 bases between them. The CDR3 has 17 residues. Per germline, CDR1 LGHNA and CDR2 YSLEER. CDR3 sequence (DNA): TGCGCCAGCAGCCCCGGGACAACATGGGGGAGCAATCAGCCCCAGCATTTT. This sequence encodes CASSPGTTWGSNQPQHF.

This chain connects TRBV5-1 to TRBJ2-1; D possibly matches TRBD1 or TRBD2 (5 bases each). The CDR3 is 13 residues long. The V and J ends lost 2 bases and 10 bases respectively, with 13 bases between them. CDR1 and CDR2 (germline): SGHRS, YFSETQ. CDR3 protein: CASSFEGRGEQFF. DNA of the CDR3: TGCGCCAGCAGCTTCGAGGGGCGCGGCGAGCAGTTCTTC. The whole variable domain, filled in from reference TRBV5-1 and TRBJ2-1, reads KAGVTQTPRYLIKTRGQQVTLSCSPISGHRSVSWYQQTPGQGLQFLFEYFSETQRNKGNFPGRFSGRQFSNSRSEMNVSTLELGDSALYLCASSFEGRGEQFFGPGTRLTVL.

The J gene is TRBJ2-7, the V gene TRBV28; 14 bases line up with TRBD2. The CDR3 runs to 17 residues. Germline-derived CDR1 and CDR2 are MDHEN and SYDVKM. V was pared by 3 bases and J by 2 bases, with 6 bases of the junction left unmatched. This CDR3 is CASSFRTSGRTAYEQYF. The CDR3 DNA reads TGTGCCAGCAGTTTCCGGACTAGCGGGAGGACTGCCTACGAGCAGTACTTC. Complete variable domain (other parts from reference TRBV28 and TRBJ2-7): DVKVTQSSRYLVKRTGEKVFLECVQDMDHENMFWYRQDPGLGLRLIYFSYDVKMKEKGDIPEGYSVSREKKERFSLILESASTNQTSMYLCASSFRTSGRTAYEQYFGPGTRLTVT.

V and J are TRBV18 and TRBJ2-7; 13 bases are a match to TRBD2. The CDR3 is 13 residues long. V shed 3 bases and J 11 bases; nucleotides not matched to a gene: 4. The V gene's germline CDR1 is KGHSH and CDR2 LQKENI. DNA of the CDR3: TGTGCCAGCTCACCCGGGACTAGCGGGAAGGAGTACTTC. The encoded protein is CASSPGTSGKEYF.

The chain couples TRBV19 to TRBJ1-5, with 8 bases identical to TRBD1. The CDR3 totals 18 residues. V shed 9 bases, J shed 1 base, and the junction held 17 bases outside the gene matches. Germline V lookup: CDR1 LNHDA, CDR2 SQIVND (reference sequence). The chain's CDR3 is CASTRTGILSGSNQPQHF. CDR3 nucleotides: TGTGCCAGCACCCGGACAGGGATCCTTTCAGGGAGCAATCAGCCCCAGCATTTT.

This chain joins TRBV6-1 and TRBJ1-5; 9 nucleotides match TRBD1. In germline, CDR1 is MNHNS, CDR2 SASEGT. The V and J ends lost 0 bases and 6 bases, in that order; junction bases with no gene match: 3. The CDR3 has 15 residues. The CDR3 sequence: CASSEARTGVQPQHF. CDR3 in DNA: TGTGCCAGCAGTGAAGCGCGGACAGGGGTTCAGCCCCAGCATTTT.